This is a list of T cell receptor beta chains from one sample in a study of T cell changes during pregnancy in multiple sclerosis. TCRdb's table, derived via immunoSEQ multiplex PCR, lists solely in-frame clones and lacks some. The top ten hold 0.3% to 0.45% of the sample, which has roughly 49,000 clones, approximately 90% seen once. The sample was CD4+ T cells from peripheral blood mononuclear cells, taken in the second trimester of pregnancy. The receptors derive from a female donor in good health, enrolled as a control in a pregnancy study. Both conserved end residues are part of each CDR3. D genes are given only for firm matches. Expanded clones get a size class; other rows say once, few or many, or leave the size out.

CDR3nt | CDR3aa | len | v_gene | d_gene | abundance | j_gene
TGTGCCAGCAGCCAGGTCAGCGGGCTAAGCTCCTACAATGAGCAGTTCTTC | CASSQVSGLSSYNEQFF | 17 | TRBV4-2 | . | . | TRBJ2-1
TGTGCCAGCAGCGTCAAGACAGGGGTAGGCTCACCCCTCCACTTT | CASSVKTGVGSPLHF | 15 | TRBV9 | TRBD1 | . | TRBJ1-6
TGTGCCAGCAGGGTTATTCTGTTTCAGGGGAAACACAATGAGCAGTTCTTC | CASRVILFQGKHNEQFF | 17 | TRBV2 | . | . | TRBJ2-1
TGTGCCAGCAGCGCCTCAGGGCGTACCTCCTCTGGAAACACCATATATTTT | CASSASGRTSSGNTIYF | 17 | TRBV9 | . | . | TRBJ1-3
TGTGCCAGCAGCCCAGGTAGCGCGACAGGGGGAATGAACACTGAAGCTTTCTTT | CASSPGSATGGMNTEAFF | 18 | TRBV7-6 | TRBD1 | . | TRBJ1-1
TGTGCCAGTAGCTCGGGACTAGCAGAACGCGAGCAGTACTTC | CASSSGLAEREQYF | 14 | TRBV19 | TRBD2 | . | TRBJ2-7
TGCGCCAGCAGCCCACGAGAGGGGGATCAGCCCCAGCATTTT | CASSPREGDQPQHF | 14 | TRBV4-1 | . | . | TRBJ1-5
TGTGCCAGCAGCTTAGGTTTCTGGGACAGGGGGCAGAATTCACCCCTCCACTTT | CASSLGFWDRGQNSPLHF | 18 | TRBV11-3 | TRBD1 | . | TRBJ1-6
TGTGCCTGGAGAGCAACCGGACAGGGGGACTACGAGCAGTACTTC | CAWRATGQGDYEQYF | 15 | TRBV30 | TRBD1 | . | TRBJ2-7
TGTGCCAGCAGCTTATCCGGACAGGGGAACTATGGCTACACCTTC | CASSLSGQGNYGYTF | 15 | TRBV7-2 | TRBD1 | . | TRBJ1-2
TGTGCCAGCACCCGGCTAAGTACAGGGGTTGGGTCCTACGAGCAGTACTTC | CASTRLSTGVGSYEQYF | 17 | TRBV5-6 | TRBD1 | . | TRBJ2-7
TGTGCCAGCCGTCAAGCGGGGGGTTACAATGAGCAGTTCTTC | CASRQAGGYNEQFF | 14 | TRBV13 | TRBD2 | . | TRBJ2-1
TGCGCCAGCAGTCAAACCGGGACAGCCTATGGCTACACCTTC | CASSQTGTAYGYTF | 14 | TRBV5-1 | TRBD1 | . | TRBJ1-2
TGTGCCAGCAGCTTAGGCCCTTCTAGCGGGGGGGCAACAGATACGCAGTATTTT | CASSLGPSSGGATDTQYF | 18 | TRBV11-2 | TRBD2 | once | TRBJ2-3
TGTGCCAGTAGTCTGCGGGTCCTGGCCAGGGGTAATGAAAAACTGTTTTTT | CASSLRVLARGNEKLFF | 17 | TRBV19 | . | . | TRBJ1-4
TGCGCCAGCAGCCAAACGAAGGGGGTGGGCACTGAAGCTTTCTTT | CASSQTKGVGTEAFF | 15 | TRBV4-1 | . | few | TRBJ1-1
TGCAGCGCTAAACACAGGGCCACTGAAGCTTTCTTT | CSAKHRATEAFF | 12 | TRBV29-1 | . | few | TRBJ1-1
TGTGCCAGCGGATACAGGGGTGTTGGTTCACCCCTCCACTTT | CASGYRGVGSPLHF | 14 | TRBV27 | TRBD1 | . | TRBJ1-6
TGTGCCAGTACGACGGAAGCAGGGTTCTCTGAAAAACTGTTTTTT | CASTTEAGFSEKLFF | 15 | TRBV19 | . | . | TRBJ1-4
TGTGCCAGCAGCCTTCCGGGACAGAACTATGGCTACACCTTC | CASSLPGQNYGYTF | 14 | TRBV2 | TRBD1 | once | TRBJ1-2
TGTGCCAGCAGCCAAGAGGGCAGGGGAGAGACCCAGTACTTC | CASSQEGRGETQYF | 14 | TRBV4-2 | . | once | TRBJ2-5
TGTGCCAGCAGCTTAGTGGGCAGCTACGAGCAGTACTTC | CASSLVGSYEQYF | 13 | TRBV11-3 | . | . | TRBJ2-7
TGTGCCAGCAGTGAAGACAGGGACGAAGCTTTCTTT | CASSEDRDEAFF | 12 | TRBV2 | . | . | TRBJ1-1
TGTGCCAGCAGCGGAAGCGGTGTCACTGAAGCTTTCTTT | CASSGSGVTEAFF | 13 | TRBV7-3 | . | . | TRBJ1-1
TGTGCCAGTAGTATAGATCTGGCTTCAACAGAGCAGTTCTTC | CASSIDLASTEQFF | 14 | TRBV19 | . | . | TRBJ2-1
TGTGCCAGCAGCTTGATCGAGACAGAGTACTATGGCTACACCTTC | CASSLIETEYYGYTF | 15 | TRBV7-2 | . | . | TRBJ1-2
TGTGCCAGCAGCTTAGGCGGGGGACGCACAGATACGCAGTATTTT | CASSLGGGRTDTQYF | 15 | TRBV7-3 | TRBD2 | . | TRBJ2-3
TGTGCCAGTAGGGACGCTCCGGACAGGGGGATTACTGAAGCTTTCTTT | CASRDAPDRGITEAFF | 16 | TRBV19 | TRBD1 | . | TRBJ1-1
TGTGCCAGCAGCTTAATACGGGCGGGCACTGAAGCTTTCTTT | CASSLIRAGTEAFF | 14 | TRBV7-8 | . | . | TRBJ1-1
TGTGCCAGCAGTAAGCGTTCCTACGAGCAGTACTTC | CASSKRSYEQYF | 12 | TRBV6-5 | . | . | TRBJ2-7
TGTGCCAGCAGGGGACAGGGGTTACTATCTGGAAACACCATATATTTT | CASRGQGLLSGNTIYF | 16 | TRBV6-6 | TRBD1 | . | TRBJ1-3
TGTGCCAGCAGCTTAGGACAGGGGAACACTGAAGCTTTCTTT | CASSLGQGNTEAFF | 14 | TRBV7-6 | TRBD1 | . | TRBJ1-1
TGCGCCAGCAGACCCATCGGGGGGTTTGCCACTGAAGCTTTCTTT | CASRPIGGFATEAFF | 15 | TRBV5-1 | . | . | TRBJ1-1
TGCGCCAGCAGCCATGCGGGGCGTAACTATGGCTACACCTTC | CASSHAGRNYGYTF | 14 | TRBV4-3 | . | . | TRBJ1-2
TGTGCCAGCAGCTTATTTTCGGGAGGGGATGGCTACACCTTC | CASSLFSGGDGYTF | 14 | TRBV7-2 | . | . | TRBJ1-2
TGTGCCTGGAGTGTATCCTTGGCGGTGGCACCCCTCCACTTT | CAWSVSLAVAPLHF | 14 | TRBV30 | . | . | TRBJ1-6
TGTGCCAGCAGCTTACAGGGCCTTTCCCTAGGGAAGACCCAGTACTTC | CASSLQGLSLGKTQYF | 16 | TRBV7-9 | . | . | TRBJ2-5
TGTGCCAGCAGCGCAGGGAACTATGGCTACACCTTC | CASSAGNYGYTF | 12 | TRBV2 | . | . | TRBJ1-2
TGCGCCAGCAGCTTGCGTTTGGCTAGCGGGCAAGAGACCCAGTACTTC | CASSLRLASGQETQYF | 16 | TRBV5-1 | TRBD2 | . | TRBJ2-5
TGTGCCAGCAGCTTCCTCCGGACGGGGAATTCACCCCTCCACTTT | CASSFLRTGNSPLHF | 15 | TRBV5-4 | . | . | TRBJ1-6
TGCGCCAGCAGCCAAGCAAGGACAGGAGTCACCGGGGAGCTGTTTTTT | CASSQARTGVTGELFF | 16 | TRBV4-3 | TRBD1 | . | TRBJ2-2
TGTGCCAGCAGTTACCGGGGGAGTCAAGCCTACGAGCAGTACTTC | CASSYRGSQAYEQYF | 15 | TRBV6-5 | . | . | TRBJ2-7
TGTGCCAGCAGCTTGGGGGACAAACAGCCCCAGCATTTT | CASSLGDKQPQHF | 13 | TRBV5-5 | . | . | TRBJ1-5